This T cell receptor beta chain is from a study of cytotoxic CD8 clonotypes in ibrutinib-treated CLL. TCRdb's table, derived via immunoSEQ multiplex PCR, lists solely in-frame clones and lacks some. This table has about 140,000 clones, 60% to 80% appearing once. Per the germline V gene, CDR1 is MNHEY and CDR2 is SMNVEV (reference sequence). This CDR3 is 16 amino acids long. With 2 bases clipped from V and 10 bases from J, the junction kept 11 bases outside the gene matches. The source is a human donor with chronic lymphocytic leukemia. The chain is built from TRBV27 and TRBJ2-6, with 7 bases lining up with TRBD1. The sample was PBMCs, taken after 12 months of ibrutinib treatment. The CDR3 sequence: CASSLLSGQVRNVLTF. CDR3 nucleotides: TGTGCCAGCAGTTTACTCTCAGGACAGGTCAGGAACGTCCTGACTTTC.